Below are 9 T cell receptor beta chains sequenced from a single sample in a study of blood T cell repertoires in COVID-19. This table comes from immunoSEQ multiplex PCR, and its TCRdb copy is limited to in-frame clones, with some not included. Of 60,000 to 90,000 clones listed, approximately 80% were seen once; the top ten hold just under 6%. Material for sequencing was peripheral blood. The receptors shown here come from a man aged 55-75 years with active or convalescent COVID-19.

Written as DNA, the CDR3 is TGTGCCAGCAGCTTAGTGGAGCGGGGGGGCCAAGAGACCCAGTACTTC. This codes for CASSLVERGGQETQYF. The rearrangement joins TRBV7-2 to TRBJ2-5, with 10 bases fitting TRBD2. This CDR3 region has 16 residues. V lost 1 base to trimming and J lost 1 base; unmatched junction nucleotides: 3. Germline assignment: CDR1 SGHTA and CDR2 FQGNSA.

The chain links TRBV7-2 to TRBJ1-2, with 9 bases that match TRBD1. Germline lookup yields CDR1 SGHTA and CDR2 FQGNSA. V was pared by 5 bases and J by 6 bases, with 7 bases of the junction left unmatched. The CDR3 totals 14 residues. This chain's CDR3 is CASSNGQGWNGYTF. CDR3 nucleotide sequence: TGTGCCAGCAGCAACGGACAGGGGTGGAATGGCTACACCTTC. Full variable domain (rest looked up from reference TRBV7-2 and TRBJ1-2): GAGVSQSPSNKVTEKGKDVELRCDPISGHTALYWYRQSLGQGLEFLIYFQGNSAPDKSGLPSDRFSAERTGGSVSTLTIQRTQQEDSAVYLCASSNGQGWNGYTFGSGTRLTVV.

This chain connects TRBV6-5 to TRBJ2-1; 8 nucleotides match TRBD1. J lost 6 bases, V lost 5 bases, and 6 bases had no gene match. The germline V gene encodes CDR1 MNHEY and CDR2 SVGAGI. The CDR3 length is 14 residues. The CDR3: CASSPRTGSNEQFF. CDR3 coding DNA: TGTGCCAGCAGTCCCCGGACAGGGTCCAATGAGCAGTTCTTC.

The rearrangement uses TRBV5-5 and TRBJ1-1; 8 bases match TRBD1. The germline gives CDR1 SGHKS, CDR2 YYEKEE (reference sequence). This CDR3 contains 14 residues. J lost 4 bases, V lost 4 bases, and 6 bases had no gene match. CDR3 DNA: TGTGCCAGCAGCGGCAGGGGGCAAGGCACTGAAGCTTTCTTT. It encodes CASSGRGQGTEAFF.

This clone was seen a handful of times. The chain couples TRBV6-5 to TRBJ1-1; no definite D call. The V and J ends lost 5 bases and 1 base respectively, with 8 bases between them. The CDR3 extends over 13 amino acids. CDR1 and CDR2 (germline): MNHEY, SVGAGI. In DNA form, the CDR3 reads TGTGCCAGCAGTCTAGGAAGGAACACTGAAGCTTTCTTT. This encodes CASSLGRNTEAFF.

This clone showed up just a few times. The chain employs TRBV5-4 and TRBJ2-7; TRBD1 matches 9 bases. Germline CDR1 and CDR2: SGHNT and YYREEE (reference sequence). This CDR3 region has 15 residues. The V segment lost 4 bases and the J segment 4 bases; nucleotides outside the gene matches: 9. The DNA of the CDR3 is TGTGCCAGCAGCGCAGGGACAGGGATACGGTACGAGCAGTACTTC. This gives the protein CASSAGTGIRYEQYF.

This clone came up once. The rearrangement uses TRBV6-5 and TRBJ2-7; TRBD2 matches 8 bases. The germline gives CDR1 MNHEY, CDR2 SVGAGI. V lost 6 bases, J lost 3 bases, and 4 bases stayed unmatched. The CDR3 has 13 amino acids. CDR3 sequence: CASSSGTSYEQYF. The CDR3 DNA reads TGTGCCAGCAGCTCCGGGACTAGCTACGAGCAGTACTTC.

Only one count was recorded for this clone. J is TRBJ1-1 and V is TRBV5-4; 8 nucleotides align to TRBD1. Germline assignment: CDR1 SGHNT and CDR2 YYREEE (reference sequence). The CDR3 is 15 residues long. With V trimmed by 5 bases and J by 2 bases, 8 bases remained unmatched. This chain's CDR3 is CASSNTQGGNTEAFF. CDR3 nucleotide sequence: TGTGCCAGCAGTAACACACAGGGGGGCAACACTGAAGCTTTCTTT.

The chain links TRBV9 to TRBJ2-1; the match to TRBD2 covers 15 bases. The length of the CDR3 is 16 residues. Germline V gene sequence: CDR1 SGDLS, CDR2 YYNGEE. Losses at the gene ends were 4 bases for V and 8 bases for J; bases not matched to a gene: 7. The CDR3 DNA sequence: TGTGCCAGCAGCTCGGGACTAGCGGGGGGACGGGATGAGCAGTTCTTC. Protein: CASSSGLAGGRDEQFF. Full variable domain (missing parts from reference TRBV9 and TRBJ2-1): DSGVTQTPKHLITATGQRVTLRCSPRSGDLSVYWYQQSLDQGLQFLIQYYNGEERAKGNILERFSAQQFPDLHSELNLSSLELGDSALYFCASSSGLAGGRDEQFFGPGTRLTVL.